This entry is about one T cell receptor beta chain. The antigen is undetermined. CDR3 size: 15 residues. The germline gives CDR1 SGHTA, CDR2 FQGTGA. The junction had 3 bases not matched to a gene; V was cut back by 5 bases and J by 3 bases. Profiled with immunoSEQ multiplex PCR; TCRdb holds only in-frame clones, not every one. The data contain fewer than 65,000 clones, 94% of them singletons. This specimen belongs to a study of OX40 agonist ivuxolimab in advanced cancers. Study results and limitations: Partial responders receiving 0.1-3.0 mg/kg showed among the lowest clonal expansion.

V is TRBV7-3 and J is TRBJ2-1; 11 nucleotides align to TRBD2. Sequencing was performed on CD4+ or CD8+ T cells sorted from blood, taken in a trial of the OX40 agonist ivuxolimab. The sequence was obtained from an adult with an advanced solid tumor such as melanoma, head and neck, liver or kidney cancer. This CDR3 is CASSSTSGGYNEQFF. The CDR3 DNA follows: TGTGCCAGCAGCAGTACTAGCGGGGGCTACAATGAGCAGTTCTTC.